The clone carrying this T cell receptor (beta chain) has just a few counts. The antigen remains unidentified. Germline CDR1 is MRHNA and CDR2 is SNTAGT. The CDR3 consists of 15 residues. The ends lost 0 bases at V and 3 bases at J; junction bases unmatched: 0. The primer mix had 60 Vbeta and 13 Jbeta primers. The table came from immunoSEQ multiplex PCR; TCRdb's copy has only in-frame clones and leaves some out. The table has 120,000 to 150,000 clones, 82% seen once; the top ten hold around 2.4%. This specimen belongs to a study of cytomegalovirus exposure and HLA in healthy donors. Whole-study results and caveats: Data from an earlier analysis indicated that most TCR beta V segments were productive either about 90% or about 30% of the time. Analysis was carried out at a later point, and it linked a missense DCLRE1C variant to TCR beta V- and J-gene trimming.

The sample consisted of PBMCs. The TCR was taken from a male donor in good health and CMV-seronegative. V is TRBV6-4 and J is TRBJ2-1; 9 nucleotides line up with TRBD1. CDR3 nucleotides: TGTGCCAGCAGTGACTCGACAGGGGGCTACAATGAGCAGTTCTTC. Translation: CASSDSTGGYNEQFF.